The 4 T cell receptor beta chains given below trace back to one sample, sequenced in a study of blood T cell repertoires in COVID-19. The protocol was immunoSEQ multiplex PCR, while the TCRdb copy is restricted to in-frame clones and leaves out a portion. The sample has roughly 330,000 clones; just over 85% are singletons. Sample: PBMCs or T cells enriched from blood (not recorded which). Receptor source: a woman between 18 and 29 years old who had recovered from COVID-19.

This chain uses TRBV5-5 with TRBJ2-3; a weak D match, TRBD2 (5 bases). From germline, CDR1 is SGHKS and CDR2 YYEKEE (reference sequence). The CDR3 totals 15 residues. V was shortened by 5 bases and J by 4 bases, with 17 bases between the two germline ends. This chain's CDR3 is CASREVGRGADTQYF. CDR3 DNA sequence: TGTGCCAGCAGGGAGGTCGGCCGTGGGGCAGATACGCAGTATTTT.

The J gene is TRBJ1-4, the V gene TRBV18, with 11 nucleotides matching TRBD1. The V and J ends lost 4 bases and 5 bases, in that order; junction bases with no gene match: 3. The CDR3 loop spans 15 amino acids. Germline V gene sequence: CDR1 KGHSH, CDR2 LQKENI. The CDR3 here is CASSQDRGPNEKLFF. The CDR3 nucleotides are TGTGCCAGCTCACAGGACAGGGGGCCAAATGAAAAACTGTTTTTT.

The chain uses TRBV7-3 and TRBJ1-2; D not certain. The CDR3 runs 14 residues. Germline CDR1 and CDR2: SGHTA and FQGTGA. Trimming pared 0 bases from V and 7 bases from J, leaving 12 bases between. CDR3 in DNA: TGTGCCAGCAGCTTAACCACCGGGGAGGGTGGCTACACCTTC. Residues: CASSLTTGEGGYTF.

V usage is TRBV7-3 and J usage is TRBJ2-3; TRBD2 matches at 8 bases. The trim removed 5 bases at V and 5 bases at J, leaving 6 bases unmatched. Per the germline V gene, CDR1 is SGHTA and CDR2 is FQGTGA. The CDR3 has 14 residues. The CDR3 DNA is TGTGCCAGCAGCCCAACTAGCGGTCTAGATACGCAGTATTTT. Protein product: CASSPTSGLDTQYF. Full variable domain (remainder filled in from reference TRBV7-3 and TRBJ2-3): GAGVSQTPSNKVTEKGKYVELRCDPISGHTALYWYRQSLGQGPEFLIYFQGTGAADDSGLPNDRFFAVRPEGSVSTLKIQRTERGDSAVYLCASSPTSGLDTQYFGPGTRLTVL.